This T cell receptor beta chain was sequenced for a study of Graves' ophthalmopathy and Graves' hyperthyroidism (dated by TCRdb to between 2017 and 2018). For the wider study: Peripheral blood was collected before any treatment was given, at the time of initial diagnosis. In roughly six hyperthyroidism patients, the T-cell repertoires found in thyroid tissue were compared with those found in blood. Following sample collection, hyperthyroidism patients were given methimazole at a starting dose of 30 mg daily, and ophthalmopathy patients were given high-dose intravenous methylprednisolone. For training and testing, the approximately 97 patients in the discovery cohort were randomly divided in a 7:3 ratio. The independent validation cohort included 18 to 20 hyperthyroidism patients plus 17 patients who later progressed from hyperthyroidism to ophthalmopathy. To tell Graves' ophthalmopathy apart from Graves' hyperthyroidism, and to predict which patients would progress to ophthalmopathy, the study relied on TCR beta repertoire signatures. In total, 120 to 150 blood samples were TCR-sequenced: 40 to 45 ophthalmopathy, about 75 hyperthyroidism and roughly 17 hyperthyroidism-to-ophthalmopathy patients. A discovery set of about 99 patients (43 ophthalmopathy, approximately 58 stable hyperthyroidism) was enrolled to explore V-J signatures distinguishing ophthalmopathy from hyperthyroidism.

For repertoire sequencing, the TCR beta CDR3 regions were amplified from RNA transcripts. A first-round RT-PCR used HTBI primers with the Qiagen OneStep RT-PCR kit, followed by a second-round multiplex PCR, size selection and purification. Sequencing of the libraries was carried out on an Illumina HiSeq2000 in paired-end mode with 100 bp reads. As for how the authors treated the data: SOAPnuke was used to process the reads, throwing out any read that had adapters, had uncalled bases, had a mean Phred below 15, or lacked an exact constant-primer or identifier match. COPE v1.2.5 was used to merge high-quality paired reads. Clonotypes were defined as unique nucleotide sequences and were aligned to IMGT TRB V, D and J references using MiTCR v1.1. Analysis was restricted to V-J combinations with a frequency above 0.0001, which covered about 99% of repertoires. For each V-J combination, a TCR clonal expansion and chaos score was defined as F50 clonal expansion divided by the chaos observed in the TCRdist matrix. Welch's t-statistics and random forest were used to reduce features to over ten V-J combinations, which were fed into a naive Bayes classifier. The Morisita-Horn index was used to measure how similar the thyroid and blood repertoires were. TCRdb's own reprocessing of the public reads used fastp at Q25 and MiXCR and kept productive beta chains. Every entry covers one CDR3 protein and lists the most common genes and DNA from its rows. It is TCRdb's table, rather than the study itself, that gives the V and J calls and clone size. The sample has around 470,000 distinct CDR3 sequences on record, about 15% of them singletons. The ten most abundant clones make up 9.8% of the sample.

Summary of the overall study and its limitations: Sample size was not predetermined statistically, and investigators were not blinded to group allocation. Most expanded thyroid clonotypes with frequency above 0.001 were also detected in blood, suggesting blood repertoires may reflect the thyroid immune response. In validation, the model predicted ophthalmopathy progression with 55% to 71% sensitivity and 72.22% specificity; around twelve predicted patients were CT-confirmed with GO in a median of approximately 6.5 months. The 13-signature model separated ophthalmopathy from stable hyperthyroidism with approximately 85% sensitivity and about 81% specificity in cross-validation, and 80%/75% in the test set.

This clonotype was detected ten times or more. Its antigen specificity is not known. No base qualities exist here, and no much larger clone lies one base off it. Relative to germline, V is 1 base shorter and J is 4 bases shorter, with 11 bases between their ends. Its CDR3 holds 15 amino acids, cysteine through phenylalanine. Only CDR3 DNA is held: 45 bases, read in frame from base 1. Taken from the germline V gene, the CDR1 and CDR2 loops are MNHNS and SASEGT. Ophthalmopathy patients had moderately to severely active disease, Clinical Activity Score of at least 3, NOSPECS grade of at least 4, and disease duration under 3 months. Patients with other autoimmune diseases, uncontrolled infections, pregnancy or lactation were excluded from the study. Diagnosis was based on clinical symptoms, serum thyroxine, TRAb, thyroid ultrasound and orbital computed tomography. Ficoll-Paque density gradient centrifugation was used to isolate PBMCs from about 10 ml of fresh peripheral blood. Total RNA was extracted using Trizol reagent, and RNA quality was checked on an Agilent 2100 Bioanalyzer.

Sequenced material: blood. This sequence uses TRBV6-1 and TRBJ1-5; the D gene is not confidently resolved. This receptor was obtained from a woman aged 25 to 45 with Graves' ophthalmopathy. Donor details come from another sample of the same person, matched by shared clones. The nucleotides are TGTGCCAGCAGTGAAGTCGCTATAGGGAATCAGCCCCAGCATTTT. It codes for CASSEVAIGNQPQHF.